This T cell receptor beta chain was captured in a study of CD8 T cells in ankylosing spondylitis. This clonotype showed up just once. The antigen is undetermined. General study points: Roughly 8 highly homologous variants made up a TCR beta motif that seemed to typify ankylosing spondylitis blood.

TCRdb analysed the 5' RACE reads with MiXCR anew, one entry per CDR3 protein. The sample yields roughly 260,000 distinct CDR3 sequences, around 18% seen once. CDR1 and CDR2 from the germline V gene are MGHDK and SYGVNS. Germline trimming cut 2 bases from V and 2 bases from J; bases unmatched to any gene: 1. The CDR3 is 14 residues long. The chain uses TRBV25-1 and TRBJ1-2; 8 nucleotides line up with TRBD1. Sequenced input: blood, either unsorted or a sorted T cell fraction (not recorded which). The receptor was derived from a male donor with ankylosing spondylitis or in good health (not recorded which). The CDR3 spells CASSEGQGNYGYTF. In DNA, the CDR3 is TGTGCCAGCAGTGAAGGACAGGGAAACTATGGCTACACCTTC.